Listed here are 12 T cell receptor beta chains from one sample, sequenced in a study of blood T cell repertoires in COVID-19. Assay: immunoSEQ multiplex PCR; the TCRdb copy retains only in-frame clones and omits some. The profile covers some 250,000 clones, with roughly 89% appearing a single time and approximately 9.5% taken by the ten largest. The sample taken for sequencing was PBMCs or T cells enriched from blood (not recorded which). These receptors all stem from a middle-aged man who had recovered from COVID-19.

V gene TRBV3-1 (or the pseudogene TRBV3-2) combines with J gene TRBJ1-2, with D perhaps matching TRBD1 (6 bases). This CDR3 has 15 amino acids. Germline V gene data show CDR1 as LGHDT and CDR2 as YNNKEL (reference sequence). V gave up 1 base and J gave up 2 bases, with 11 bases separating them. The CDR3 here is CASSQAYTGNYGYTF. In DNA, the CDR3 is TGTGCCAGCAGCCAAGCCTATACAGGGAACTATGGCTACACCTTC.

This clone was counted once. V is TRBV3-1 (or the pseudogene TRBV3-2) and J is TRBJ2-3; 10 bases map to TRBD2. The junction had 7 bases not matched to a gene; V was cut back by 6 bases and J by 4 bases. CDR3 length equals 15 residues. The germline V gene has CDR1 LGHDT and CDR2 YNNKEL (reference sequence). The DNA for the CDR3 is TGTGCCAGCAGTCAGCTAGCGGGAGCATCAGATACGCAGTATTTT. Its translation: CASSQLAGASDTQYF.

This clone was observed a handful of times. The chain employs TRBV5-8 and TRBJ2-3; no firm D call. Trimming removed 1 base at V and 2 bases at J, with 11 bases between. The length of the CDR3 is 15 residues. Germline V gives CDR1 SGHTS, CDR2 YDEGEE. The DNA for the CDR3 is TGTGCCAGCAGCTTGTTGGCGCGGCACACAGATACGCAGTATTTT. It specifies CASSLLARHTDTQYF.

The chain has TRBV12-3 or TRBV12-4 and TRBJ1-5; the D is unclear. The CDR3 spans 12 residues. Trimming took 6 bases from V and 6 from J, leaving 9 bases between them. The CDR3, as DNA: TGTGCCAGCAGCAAGGGAGGTCAGCCCCAGCATTTT. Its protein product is CASSKGGQPQHF.

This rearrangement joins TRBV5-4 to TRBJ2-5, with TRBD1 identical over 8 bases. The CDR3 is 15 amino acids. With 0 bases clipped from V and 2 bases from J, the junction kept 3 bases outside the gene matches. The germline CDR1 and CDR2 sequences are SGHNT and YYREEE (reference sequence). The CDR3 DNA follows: TGTGCCAGCAGCTTGGACTGGGACAGGCAAGAGACCCAGTACTTC. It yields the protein CASSLDWDRQETQYF.

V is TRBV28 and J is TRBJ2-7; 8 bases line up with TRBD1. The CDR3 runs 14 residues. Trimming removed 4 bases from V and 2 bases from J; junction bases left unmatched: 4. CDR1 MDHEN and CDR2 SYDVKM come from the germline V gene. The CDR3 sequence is CASSYRTGTYEQYF. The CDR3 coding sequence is TGTGCCAGCAGTTACCGGACAGGGACCTACGAGCAGTACTTC.

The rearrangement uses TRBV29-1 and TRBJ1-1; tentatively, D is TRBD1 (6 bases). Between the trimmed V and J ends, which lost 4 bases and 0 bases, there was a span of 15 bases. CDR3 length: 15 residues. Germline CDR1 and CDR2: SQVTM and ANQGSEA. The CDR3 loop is CSVVRRGGMNTEAFF. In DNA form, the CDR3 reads TGCAGCGTTGTGAGGAGGGGGGGGATGAACACTGAAGCTTTCTTT.

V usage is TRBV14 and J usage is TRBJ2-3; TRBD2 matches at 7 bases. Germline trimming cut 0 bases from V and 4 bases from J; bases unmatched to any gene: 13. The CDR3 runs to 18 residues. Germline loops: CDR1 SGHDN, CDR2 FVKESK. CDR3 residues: CASSQDFRGSDQPDTQYF. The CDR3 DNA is TGTGCCAGCAGCCAAGATTTTCGCGGGAGTGATCAACCAGATACGCAGTATTTT.

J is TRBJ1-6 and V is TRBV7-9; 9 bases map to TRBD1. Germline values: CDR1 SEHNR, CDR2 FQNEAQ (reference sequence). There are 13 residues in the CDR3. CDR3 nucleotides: TGTGCTGTGGGACAGGGAGCTAGGTCACCCCTCCACTTT. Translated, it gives CAVGQGARSPLHF.

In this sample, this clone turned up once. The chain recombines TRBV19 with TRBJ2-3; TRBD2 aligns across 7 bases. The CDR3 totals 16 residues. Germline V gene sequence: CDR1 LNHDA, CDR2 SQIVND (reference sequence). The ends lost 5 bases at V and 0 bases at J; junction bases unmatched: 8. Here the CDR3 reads CASSSGGSPSTDTQYF. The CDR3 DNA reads TGTGCCAGTAGTTCTGGCGGGAGTCCGAGCACAGATACGCAGTATTTT.

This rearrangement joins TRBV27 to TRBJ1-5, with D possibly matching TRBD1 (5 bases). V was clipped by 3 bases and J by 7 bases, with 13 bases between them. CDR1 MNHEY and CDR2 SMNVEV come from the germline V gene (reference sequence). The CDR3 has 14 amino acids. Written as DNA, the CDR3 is TGTGCCAGCAGTTTCTTAGGGGCAGGGCAGCCCCAGCATTTT. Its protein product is CASSFLGAGQPQHF.

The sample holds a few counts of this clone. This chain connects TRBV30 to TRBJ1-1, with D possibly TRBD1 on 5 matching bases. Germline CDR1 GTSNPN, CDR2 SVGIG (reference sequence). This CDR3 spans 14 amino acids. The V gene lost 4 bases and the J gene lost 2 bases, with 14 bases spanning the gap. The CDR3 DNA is TGTGCCTGGAAACCGGGACTCACTAACACTGAAGCTTTCTTT. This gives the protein CAWKPGLTNTEAFF.